This TCR beta chain appears in the sequencing data of a study of shared clonotypes between healthy human individuals. Trimming at V came to 5 bases and at J to 5 bases, leaving 6 bases not matched to a gene. In germline, CDR1 is SEHNR, CDR2 FQNEAQ (reference sequence). This CDR3 comprises 15 residues. Terminally differentiated effector memory CD45RA+ cells were left out of the naive CD8 fraction, which was CD45RO-negative and positively selected for CCR7. This clone was picked up one time. Some clones are missing from TCRdb's copy, which holds only in-frame ones; the method was immunoSEQ multiplex PCR. The sample consists of just over 2,000,000 clones, 85% to 95% of them appearing once.

This sequence originates from a man aged 18 to 29 in good health. This chain uses TRBV7-9 with TRBJ2-1; 10 positions match TRBD2. Sequencing was carried out using naive CD8+ T cells sorted from blood. CDR3 region: CASSLSGGEHNEQFF. CDR3 nucleotide sequence: TGTGCCAGCAGCCTAAGCGGGGGGGAACACAATGAGCAGTTCTTC.